The 13 T cell receptor beta chains presented below share a single source sample, sequenced in a study of patients and donors after allogeneic stem cell transplantation. TCRdb used MiXCR to reprocess the RT-PCR reads, holding one entry per CDR3 protein. The data show about 230,000 distinct CDR3 sequences, roughly 14% seen once. The source material was blood, either unsorted or a sorted T cell fraction (not recorded which). The receptors come from a human donor who was either an allogeneic HSCT recipient or a stem cell or donor lymphocyte infusion donor (not recorded which). It is not recorded whose cells these are; they may come from a transplant donor.

A note on this clonotype: This is likely a read error, given that the CDR3 carries no conserved phenylalanine or tryptophan at its end. J is TRBJ2-7 and V is TRBV6-1, with a tentative D call TRBD1 (6 bases). Germline CDR1 and CDR2: MNHNS and SASEGT. With 2 bases removed from V and 2 bases from J, the gap between germline ends came to 13 bases. The CDR3 is 15 amino acids. The chain's CDR3 is CASSEQRTAAYEQYS. CDR3 DNA: TGTGCCAGCAGTGAACAAAGGACAGCCGCCTACGAGCAGTACTCC.

The rearrangement joins TRBV3-1 to TRBJ1-2; D gene unclear. The V end was cut by 4 bases, the J end by 8 bases, with 14 bases between. Germline V gene data show CDR1 as LGHDT and CDR2 as YNNKEL (reference sequence). The CDR3 sequence is 13 residues long. The CDR3 spells CASSPLKGLGYTF. The CDR3 DNA sequence: TGTGCCAGCAGCCCCCTCAAAGGGTTAGGCTACACCTTC.

This clonotype was seen a handful of times. In DNA form, the CDR3 reads TGTGCCAGCAGCCCTGGGTGGGGAAAAGGGACAGGGCTTAGCACCGGGGAGCTGTTTTTT. Protein product: CASSPGWGKGTGLSTGELFF. This sequence joins TRBV12-3 or TRBV12-4 and TRBJ2-2; 9 bases fit TRBD1. The junction had 21 bases not matched to a gene; V was cut back by 6 bases and J by 4 bases. The CDR3 is 20 amino acids.

The chain carries TRBV20-1 and TRBJ2-1, with D perhaps matching TRBD2 (7 bases). V lost 3 bases to trimming and J lost 6 bases, with 18 bases between them. Per the germline V gene, CDR1 is DFQATT and CDR2 is SNEGSKA (reference sequence). This CDR3 has 15 amino acids. CDR3 in amino acids: CSARVGGPTVNEQFF. Written as DNA, the CDR3 is TGCAGTGCTAGGGTGGGGGGGCCAACCGTCAATGAGCAGTTCTTC.

The chain employs TRBV7-9 and TRBJ1-6; 9 bases fit TRBD1. Trimming took 0 bases from V and 7 from J; bases not matched to a gene: 4. The CDR3 is 16 residues long. The germline CDR1 and CDR2 sequences are SEHNR and FQNEAQ (reference sequence). The CDR3 nucleotides read TGTGCCAGCAGCTTAGCCTCGGGGACAGGGAATTCACCCCTCCACTTT. It yields the protein CASSLASGTGNSPLHF.

This clonotype was observed at least ten times. The chain employs TRBV5-1 and TRBJ2-3; a possible D gene is TRBD2 (5 bases). V was shortened by 4 bases and J by 2 bases, with 11 bases between the two germline ends. There are 14 residues in the CDR3. The V gene's germline CDR1 is SGHRS and CDR2 YFSETQ. The CDR3 nucleotides read TGCGCCAGCAGCCTGACTACCAACACAGATACGCAGTATTTT. Its protein is CASSLTTNTDTQYF. The variable domain in full, with the rest retrieved from reference TRBV5-1 and TRBJ2-3, is KAGVTQTPRYLIKTRGQQVTLSCSPISGHRSVSWYQQTPGQGLQFLFEYFSETQRNKGNFPGRFSGRQFSNSRSEMNVSTLELGDSALYLCASSLTTNTDTQYFGPGTRLTVL.

The chain recombines TRBV3-1 with TRBJ1-6; TRBD1 matches at 7 bases. This CDR3 region has 14 residues. The germline gives CDR1 LGHDT, CDR2 YNNKEL (reference sequence). The junction had 5 bases not matched to a gene; V was cut back by 1 base and J by 11 bases. The CDR3: CASSQGQGSAPLHF. The CDR3 nucleotides read TGTGCCAGCAGCCAAGGACAGGGATCGGCACCCCTCCACTTT. Looking up the rest from reference TRBV3-1 and TRBJ1-6 gives the full variable domain: DTAVSQTPKYLVTQMGNDKSIKCEQNLGHDTMYWYKQDSKKFLKIMFSYNNKELIINETVPNRFSPKSPDKAHLNLHINSLELGDSAVYFCASSQGQGSAPLHFGNGTRLTVT.

The chain uses TRBV10-3 and TRBJ2-7; unclear D gene. The V gene lost 3 bases and the J gene lost 0 bases, with 0 bases spanning the gap. The CDR3 loop spans 11 amino acids. Germline V gives CDR1 ENHRY, CDR2 SYGVKD. The CDR3 region is CAISDSYEQYF. CDR3 in DNA: TGTGCCATCAGTGACTCCTACGAGCAGTACTTC.

This clonotype was seen ten or more times. The chain recombines TRBV5-1 with TRBJ2-2; 7 bases map to TRBD1. Germline CDR1 reads SGHRS; CDR2 reads YFSETQ. The V gene end was trimmed by 4 bases and the J gene end by 6 bases; junction bases not matched to a gene: 9. The CDR3 length is 15 residues. CDR3 DNA: TGCGCCAGCAGCCCCAGGGACAGTTACGCCGGGGAGCTGTTTTTT. Translating it yields CASSPRDSYAGELFF.

This chain uses TRBV19 with TRBJ2-1; 9 positions agree with TRBD2. There are 16 residues in the CDR3. V was pared by 10 bases and J by 4 bases, with 14 bases of the junction left unmatched. Per germline, CDR1 LNHDA and CDR2 SQIVND (reference sequence). The DNA of the CDR3 is TGTGCCACGACTAGCGGAGACAGATCGATTTACAATGAGCAGTTCTTC. Translation gives CATTSGDRSIYNEQFF.

This rearrangement joins TRBV20-1 to TRBJ2-3; D not resolved. Trimming left V 5 bases short and J 1 base short, with 13 bases between. There are 14 residues in the CDR3. Germline values: CDR1 DFQATT, CDR2 SNEGSKA (reference sequence). As DNA, the CDR3 is TGCAGTGCTCCCAGGCAGGAGCGCACAGATACGCAGTATTTT. It encodes CSAPRQERTDTQYF.

This chain joins TRBV7-2 and TRBJ1-1, with D possibly being TRBD1 (6 bases). V was clipped by 1 base and J by 1 base, with 10 bases between them. This CDR3 spans 15 amino acids. The germline V gene has CDR1 SGHTA and CDR2 FQGNSA. CDR3 sequence reads: CASSLDRGWNTEAFF. The CDR3 coding sequence is TGTGCCAGCAGCTTAGATAGGGGGTGGAACACTGAAGCTTTCTTT.

In its sample, this clonotype was seen a few times. The chain combines TRBV5-4 with TRBJ1-4; no reliable D call. Germline V gene lookup returns CDR1 SGHNT and CDR2 YYREEE (reference sequence). The V end lost 4 bases, the J end lost 2 bases, and 12 bases lay between the germline ends. CDR3 length: 15 residues. The chain's CDR3 is CASSPAGKTNEKLFF. Written as DNA, the CDR3 is TGTGCCAGCAGCCCCGCGGGGAAGACTAATGAAAAACTGTTTTTT.